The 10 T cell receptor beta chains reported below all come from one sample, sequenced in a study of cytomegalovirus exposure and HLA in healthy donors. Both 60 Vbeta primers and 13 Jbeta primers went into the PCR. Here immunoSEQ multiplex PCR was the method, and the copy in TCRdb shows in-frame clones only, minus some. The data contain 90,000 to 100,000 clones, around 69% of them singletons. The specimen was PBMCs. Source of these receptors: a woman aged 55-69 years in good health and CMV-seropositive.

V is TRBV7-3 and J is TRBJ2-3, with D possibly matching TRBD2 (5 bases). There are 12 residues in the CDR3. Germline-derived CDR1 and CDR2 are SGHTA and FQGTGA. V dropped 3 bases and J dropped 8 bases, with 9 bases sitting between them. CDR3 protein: CASSLTRGTQYF. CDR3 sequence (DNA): TGTGCCAGCAGCTTGACCCGGGGTACGCAGTATTTT.

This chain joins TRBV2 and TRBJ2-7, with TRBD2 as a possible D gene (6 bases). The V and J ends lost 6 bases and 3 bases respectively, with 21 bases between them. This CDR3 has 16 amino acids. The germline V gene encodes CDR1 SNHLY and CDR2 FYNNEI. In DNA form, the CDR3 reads TGTGCCAGCAGCCTATCCGGCGGGGAGGTGAGCTACGAGCAGTACTTC. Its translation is CASSLSGGEVSYEQYF.

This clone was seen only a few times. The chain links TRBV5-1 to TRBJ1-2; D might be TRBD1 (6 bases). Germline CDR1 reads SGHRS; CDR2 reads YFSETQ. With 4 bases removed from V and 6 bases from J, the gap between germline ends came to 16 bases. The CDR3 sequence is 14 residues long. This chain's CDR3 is CASSTPGPGDGYTF. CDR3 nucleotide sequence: TGCGCCAGCAGCACACCCGGCCCAGGGGATGGCTACACCTTC.

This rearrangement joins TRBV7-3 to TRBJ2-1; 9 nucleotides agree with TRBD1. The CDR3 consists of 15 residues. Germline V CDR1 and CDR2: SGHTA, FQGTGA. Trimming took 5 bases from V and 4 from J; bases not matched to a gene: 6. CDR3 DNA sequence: TGTGCCAGCAGCACTCTCGGGACAGGGTACAATGAGCAGTTCTTC. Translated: CASSTLGTGYNEQFF.

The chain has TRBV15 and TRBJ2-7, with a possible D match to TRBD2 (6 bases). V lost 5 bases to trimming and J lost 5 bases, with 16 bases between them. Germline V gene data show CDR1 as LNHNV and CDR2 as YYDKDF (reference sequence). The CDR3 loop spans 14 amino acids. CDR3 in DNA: TGTGCCACCAGCTTAGCGGAAGAACGGGACGAGCAGTACTTC. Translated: CATSLAEERDEQYF.

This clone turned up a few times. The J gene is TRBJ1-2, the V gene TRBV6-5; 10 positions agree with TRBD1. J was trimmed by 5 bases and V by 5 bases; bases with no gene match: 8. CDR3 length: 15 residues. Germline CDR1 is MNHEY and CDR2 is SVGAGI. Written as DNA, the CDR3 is TGTGCCAGCAGTCCTCGGGACAGGGGCGATTATGGCTACACCTTC. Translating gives CASSPRDRGDYGYTF.

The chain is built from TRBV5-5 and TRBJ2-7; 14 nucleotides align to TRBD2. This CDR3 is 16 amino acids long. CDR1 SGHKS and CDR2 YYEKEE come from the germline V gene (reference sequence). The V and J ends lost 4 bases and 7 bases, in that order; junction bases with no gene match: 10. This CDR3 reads CASSQGTSGSLREQYF. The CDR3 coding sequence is TGTGCCAGCAGCCAGGGGACTAGCGGGAGCCTACGAGAGCAGTACTTC.

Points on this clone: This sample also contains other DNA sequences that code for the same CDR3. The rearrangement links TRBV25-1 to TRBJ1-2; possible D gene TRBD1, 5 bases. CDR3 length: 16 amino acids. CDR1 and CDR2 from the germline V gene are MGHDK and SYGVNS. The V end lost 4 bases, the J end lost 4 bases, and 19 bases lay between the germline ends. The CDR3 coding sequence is TGTGCCAGCAGTGGAATCGGGACGGGGGGAAGCTATGGCTACACCTTC. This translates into CASSGIGTGGSYGYTF.

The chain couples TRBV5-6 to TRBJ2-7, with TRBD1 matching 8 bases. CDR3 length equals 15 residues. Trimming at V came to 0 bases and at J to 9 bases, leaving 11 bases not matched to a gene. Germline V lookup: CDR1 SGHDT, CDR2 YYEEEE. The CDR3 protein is CASSLEGTGLRGQYF. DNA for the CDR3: TGTGCCAGCAGCTTGGAGGGGACAGGCCTACGAGGGCAGTACTTC.

Here the CDR3 reads CASSPTGTDLSYGYTF. CDR3 nucleotide sequence: TGTGCCAGCAGCCCAACCGGGACAGACCTCTCCTATGGCTACACCTTC. The chain recombines TRBV5-5 with TRBJ1-2, with TRBD1 matching 7 bases. The ends lost 4 bases at V and 4 bases at J; junction bases unmatched: 13. CDR1 SGHKS and CDR2 YYEKEE come from the germline V gene (reference sequence). The CDR3 length is 16 residues. Looking up the rest from reference TRBV5-5 and TRBJ1-2 gives the full variable domain: DAGVTQSPTHLIKTRGQQVTLRCSPISGHKSVSWYQQVLGQGPQFIFQYYEKEERGRGNFPDRFSARQFPNYSSELNVNALLLGDSALYLCASSPTGTDLSYGYTFGSGTRLTVV.